These T cell receptor beta chains were read from a single sample in a study of T cells of healthy individuals. TCRdb re-analysed the 5' RACE reads in MiXCR, keeping a single row per CDR3 protein. There are 40,000 to 60,000 distinct CDR3 sequences in the sample; approximately 15% occur only once, and about 16% lies in the top ten. Receptor source: a human donor in good health. The conserved cysteine and the conserved F or W are not part of the CDR3 here. Fields, in order: V gene, D gene, J gene, CDR3 protein. D genes are given only for firm matches.

>TRBV10-3|.|TRBJ1-2
ALRQEANYGYT
>TRBV7-9|.|TRBJ1-2
ASSLLQGDYGYT
>TRBV29-1|TRBD2|TRBJ2-3
AGERGITDTQY
>TRBV7-2|.|TRBJ2-3
ASSLVPDTQY
>TRBV7-9|TRBD1|TRBJ1-3
ASSSLKGQASGNTIY
>TRBV14|.|TRBJ1-1
ASSPRSGGNTEAF
>TRBV5-1|.|TRBJ2-7
ASSETGSPYEQY
>TRBV4-1|TRBD1|TRBJ1-4
ASSTTGLNEKLF
>TRBV28|.|TRBJ2-1
ASSFGRVNEQF
>TRBV7-2|TRBD1|TRBJ1-1
ASSSTGTEAF
>TRBV4-1|TRBD2|TRBJ2-1
ASSQLGLAGGFGGNEQF
>TRBV9|TRBD2|TRBJ2-5
ASSVAPVGGLGQETQY
>TRBV5-1|.|TRBJ2-1
ASRAQNEQF
>TRBV5-1|.|TRBJ2-5
ASSSRTLSPQETQY
>TRBV14|.|TRBJ2-1
ASSQGDEQF
>TRBV10-3|TRBD2|TRBJ2-2
ATREGSNTGELF